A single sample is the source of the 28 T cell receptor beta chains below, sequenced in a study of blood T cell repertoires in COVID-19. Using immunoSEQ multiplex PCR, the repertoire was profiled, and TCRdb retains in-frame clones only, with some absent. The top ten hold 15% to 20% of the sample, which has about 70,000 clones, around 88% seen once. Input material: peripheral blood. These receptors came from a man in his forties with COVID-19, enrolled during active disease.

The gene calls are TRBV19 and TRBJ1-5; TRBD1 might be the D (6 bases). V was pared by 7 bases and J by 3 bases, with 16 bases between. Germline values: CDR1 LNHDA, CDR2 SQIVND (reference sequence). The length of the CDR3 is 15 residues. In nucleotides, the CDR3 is TGTGCCAGTACCAGCACCGGGACAAACAATCAGCCCCAGCATTTT. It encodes CASTSTGTNNQPQHF.

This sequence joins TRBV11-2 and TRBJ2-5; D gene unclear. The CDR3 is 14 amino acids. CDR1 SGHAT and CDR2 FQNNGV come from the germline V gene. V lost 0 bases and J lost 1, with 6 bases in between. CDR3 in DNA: TGTGCCAGCAGCTTAGAGTACAGCCAAGAGACCCAGTACTTC. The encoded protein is CASSLEYSQETQYF.

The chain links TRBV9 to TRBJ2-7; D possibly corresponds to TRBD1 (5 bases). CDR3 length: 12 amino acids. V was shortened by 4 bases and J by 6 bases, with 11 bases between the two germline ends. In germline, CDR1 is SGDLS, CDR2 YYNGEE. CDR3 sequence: CASSQIQGEQYF. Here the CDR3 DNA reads TGTGCCAGCAGCCAGATCCAGGGCGAGCAGTACTTC. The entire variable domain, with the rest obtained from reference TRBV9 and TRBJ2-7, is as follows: DSGVTQTPKHLITATGQRVTLRCSPRSGDLSVYWYQQSLDQGLQFLIQYYNGEERAKGNILERFSAQQFPDLHSELNLSSLELGDSALYFCASSQIQGEQYFGPGTRLTVT.

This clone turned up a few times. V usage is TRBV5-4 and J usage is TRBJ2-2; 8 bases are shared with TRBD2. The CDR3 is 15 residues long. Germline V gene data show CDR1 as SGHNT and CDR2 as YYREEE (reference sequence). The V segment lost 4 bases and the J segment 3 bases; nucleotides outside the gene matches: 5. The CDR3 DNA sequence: TGTGCCAGCAGCCCCAAAGCGGGGGACACCGGGGAGCTGTTTTTT. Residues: CASSPKAGDTGELFF. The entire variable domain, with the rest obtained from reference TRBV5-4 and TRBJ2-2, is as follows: ETGVTQSPTHLIKTRGQQVTLRCSSQSGHNTVSWYQQALGQGPQFIFQYYREEENGRGNFPPRFSGLQFPNYSSELNVNALELDDSALYLCASSPKAGDTGELFFGEGSRLTVL.

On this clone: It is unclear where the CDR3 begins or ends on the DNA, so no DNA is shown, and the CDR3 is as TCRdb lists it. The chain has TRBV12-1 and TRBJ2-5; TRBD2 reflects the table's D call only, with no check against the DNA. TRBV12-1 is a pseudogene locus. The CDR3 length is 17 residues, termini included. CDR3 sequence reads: CASSFACGARIEETQYF.

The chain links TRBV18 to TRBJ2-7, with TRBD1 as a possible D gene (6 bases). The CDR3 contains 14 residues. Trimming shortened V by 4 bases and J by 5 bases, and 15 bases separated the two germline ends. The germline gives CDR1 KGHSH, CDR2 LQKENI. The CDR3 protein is CASSRAQGVDEQYF. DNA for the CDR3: TGTGCCAGCTCACGTGCACAGGGAGTTGACGAGCAGTACTTC. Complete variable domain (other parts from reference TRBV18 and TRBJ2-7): NAGVMQNPRHLVRRRGQEARLRCSPMKGHSHVYWYRQLPEEGLKFMVYLQKENIIDESGMPKERFSAEFPKEGPSILRIQQVVRGDSAAYFCASSRAQGVDEQYFGPGTRLTVT.

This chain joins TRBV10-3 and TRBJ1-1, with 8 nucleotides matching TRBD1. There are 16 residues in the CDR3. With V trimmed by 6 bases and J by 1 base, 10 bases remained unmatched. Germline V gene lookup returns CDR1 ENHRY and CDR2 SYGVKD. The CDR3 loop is CAIRDGQGGRNTEAFF. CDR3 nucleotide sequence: TGTGCCATCAGGGATGGACAGGGCGGTAGGAACACTGAAGCTTTCTTT.

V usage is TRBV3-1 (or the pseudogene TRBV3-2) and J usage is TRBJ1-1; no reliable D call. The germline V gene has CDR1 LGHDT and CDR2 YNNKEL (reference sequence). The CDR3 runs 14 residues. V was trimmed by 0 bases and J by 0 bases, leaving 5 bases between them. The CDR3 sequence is CASSQDPVNTEAFF. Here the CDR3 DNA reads TGTGCCAGCAGCCAAGACCCGGTGAACACTGAAGCTTTCTTT.

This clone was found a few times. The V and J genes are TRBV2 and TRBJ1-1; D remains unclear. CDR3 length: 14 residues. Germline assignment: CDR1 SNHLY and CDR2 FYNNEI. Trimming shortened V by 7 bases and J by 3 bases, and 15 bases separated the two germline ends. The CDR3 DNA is TGTGCCAGCATCCAAGAGGTGACGGACACTGAAGCTTTCTTT. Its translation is CASIQEVTDTEAFF.

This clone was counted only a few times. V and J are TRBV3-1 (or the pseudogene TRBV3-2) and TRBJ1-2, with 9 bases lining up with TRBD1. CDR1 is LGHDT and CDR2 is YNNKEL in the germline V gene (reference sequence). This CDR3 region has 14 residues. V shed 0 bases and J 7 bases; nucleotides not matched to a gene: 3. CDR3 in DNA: TGTGCCAGCAGCCAAGATGCGGACAGGGGTGGCTACACCTTC. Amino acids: CASSQDADRGGYTF.

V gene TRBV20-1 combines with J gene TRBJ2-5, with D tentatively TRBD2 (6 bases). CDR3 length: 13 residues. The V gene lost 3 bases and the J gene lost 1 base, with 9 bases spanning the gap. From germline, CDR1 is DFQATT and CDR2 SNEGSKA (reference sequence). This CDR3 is CSASRTTQETQYF. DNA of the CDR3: TGCAGTGCTAGTCGGACTACCCAAGAGACCCAGTACTTC.

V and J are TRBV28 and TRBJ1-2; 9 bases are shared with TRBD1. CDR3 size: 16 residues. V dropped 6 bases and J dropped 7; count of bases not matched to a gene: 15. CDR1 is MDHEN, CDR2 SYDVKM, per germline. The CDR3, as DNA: TGTGCCAGCAGCATACCCAACAGGGGGCAGGGTAGTGGCTACACCTTC. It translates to CASSIPNRGQGSGYTF.

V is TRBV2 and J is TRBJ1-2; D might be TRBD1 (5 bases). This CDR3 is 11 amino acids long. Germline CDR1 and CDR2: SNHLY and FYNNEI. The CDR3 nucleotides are TGTGCGAGCGGAGGGGACTATGGCTACACCTTC. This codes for CASGGDYGYTF.

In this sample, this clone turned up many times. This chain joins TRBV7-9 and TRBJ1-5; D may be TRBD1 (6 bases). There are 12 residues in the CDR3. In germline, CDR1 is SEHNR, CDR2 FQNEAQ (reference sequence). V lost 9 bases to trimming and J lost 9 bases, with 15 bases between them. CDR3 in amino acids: CASTRGLRPQHF. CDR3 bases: TGTGCCAGTACCAGGGGACTTCGGCCCCAGCATTTT.

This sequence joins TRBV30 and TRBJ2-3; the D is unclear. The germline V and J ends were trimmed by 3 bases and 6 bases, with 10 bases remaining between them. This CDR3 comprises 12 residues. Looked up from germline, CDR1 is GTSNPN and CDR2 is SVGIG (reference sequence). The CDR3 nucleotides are TGTGCCTGGAGCGGTGCCCGGGATACGCAGTATTTT. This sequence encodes CAWSGARDTQYF. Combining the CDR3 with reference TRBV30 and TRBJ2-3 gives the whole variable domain SQTIHQWPATLVQPVGSPLSLECTVEGTSNPNLYWYRQAAGRGLQLLFYSVGIGQISSEVPQNLSASRPQDRQFILSSKKLLLSDSGFYLCAWSGARDTQYFGPGTRLTVL.

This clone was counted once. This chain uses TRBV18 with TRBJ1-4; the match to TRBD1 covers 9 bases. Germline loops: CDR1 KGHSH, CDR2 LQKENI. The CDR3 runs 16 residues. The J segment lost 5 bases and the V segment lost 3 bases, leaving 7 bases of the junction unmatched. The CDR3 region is CASSPPRGQGNEKLFF. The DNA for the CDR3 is TGTGCCAGCTCACCGCCTCGGGGACAGGGAAATGAAAAACTGTTTTTT.

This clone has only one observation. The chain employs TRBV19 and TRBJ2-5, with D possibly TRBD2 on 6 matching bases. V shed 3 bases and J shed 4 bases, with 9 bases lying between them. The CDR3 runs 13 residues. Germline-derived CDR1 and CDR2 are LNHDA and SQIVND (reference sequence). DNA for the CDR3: TGTGCCAGTAGTATGGGGAGGACAGAGACCCAGTACTTC. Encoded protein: CASSMGRTETQYF.

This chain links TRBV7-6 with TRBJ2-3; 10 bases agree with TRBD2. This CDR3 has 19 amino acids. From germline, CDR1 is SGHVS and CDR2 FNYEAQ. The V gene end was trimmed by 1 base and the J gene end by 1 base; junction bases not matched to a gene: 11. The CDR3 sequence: CASSLVSGGTIPGTDTQYF. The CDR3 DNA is TGTGCCAGCAGCTTAGTTAGCGGGGGGACCATCCCGGGCACAGATACGCAGTATTTT.

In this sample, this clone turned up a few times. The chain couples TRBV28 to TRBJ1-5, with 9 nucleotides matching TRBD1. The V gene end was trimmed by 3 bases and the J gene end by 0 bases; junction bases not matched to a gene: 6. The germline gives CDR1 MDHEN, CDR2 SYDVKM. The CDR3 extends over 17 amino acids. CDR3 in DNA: TGTGCCAGCAGTTTGGGACAGGGACTAAATAGCAATCAGCCCCAGCATTTT. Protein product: CASSLGQGLNSNQPQHF.

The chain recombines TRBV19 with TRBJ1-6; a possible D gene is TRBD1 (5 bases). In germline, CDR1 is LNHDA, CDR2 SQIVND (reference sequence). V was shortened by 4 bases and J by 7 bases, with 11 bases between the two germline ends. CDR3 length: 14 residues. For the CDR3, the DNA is TGTGCCAGTAGTACCGGGACTGACAATTCACCCCTCCACTTT. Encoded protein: CASSTGTDNSPLHF.

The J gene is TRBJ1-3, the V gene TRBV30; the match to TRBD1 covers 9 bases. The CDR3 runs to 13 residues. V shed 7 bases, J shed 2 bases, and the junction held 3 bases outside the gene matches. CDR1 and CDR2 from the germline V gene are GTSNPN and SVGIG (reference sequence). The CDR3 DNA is TGTGCCTCCCGGGACAGGGCTGGAAACACCATATATTTT. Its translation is CASRDRAGNTIYF.

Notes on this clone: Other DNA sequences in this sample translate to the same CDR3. Written as DNA, the CDR3 is TGTGCCAGCAGTGGGACAGGCTACGAGCAGTACTTC. This translates into CASSGTGYEQYF. This chain links TRBV2 with TRBJ2-7, with 7 bases fitting TRBD1. Germline V gene data show CDR1 as SNHLY and CDR2 as FYNNEI. Germline trimming cut 4 bases from V and 3 bases from J; bases unmatched to any gene: 0. CDR3 length: 12 amino acids. Using reference TRBV2 and TRBJ2-7 for the parts outside the CDR3, the full variable domain is EPEVTQTPSHQVTQMGQEVILRCVPISNHLYFYWYRQILGQKVEFLVSFYNNEISEKSEIFDDQFSVERPDGSNFTLKIRSTKLEDSAMYFCASSGTGYEQYFGPGTRLTVT.

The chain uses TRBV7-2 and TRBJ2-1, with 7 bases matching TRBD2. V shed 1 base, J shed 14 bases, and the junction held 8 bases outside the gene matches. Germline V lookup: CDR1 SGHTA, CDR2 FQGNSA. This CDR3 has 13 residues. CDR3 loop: CASSLESSGRKFF. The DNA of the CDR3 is TGTGCCAGCAGCTTAGAGTCTAGCGGTAGGAAGTTCTTC.

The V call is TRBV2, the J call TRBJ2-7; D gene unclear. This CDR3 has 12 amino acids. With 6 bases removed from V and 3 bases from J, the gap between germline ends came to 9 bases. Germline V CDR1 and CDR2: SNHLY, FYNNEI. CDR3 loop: CASSQTYYEQYF. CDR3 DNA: TGTGCCAGCAGCCAAACCTACTACGAGCAGTACTTC.

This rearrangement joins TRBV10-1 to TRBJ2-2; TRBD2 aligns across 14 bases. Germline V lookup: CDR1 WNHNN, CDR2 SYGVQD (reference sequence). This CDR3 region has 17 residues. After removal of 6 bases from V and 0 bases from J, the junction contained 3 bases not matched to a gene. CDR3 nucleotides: TGCGCCAGCAGCTGGACTAGCGGGGGGCCGAACACCGGGGAGCTGTTTTTT. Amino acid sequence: CASSWTSGGPNTGELFF.

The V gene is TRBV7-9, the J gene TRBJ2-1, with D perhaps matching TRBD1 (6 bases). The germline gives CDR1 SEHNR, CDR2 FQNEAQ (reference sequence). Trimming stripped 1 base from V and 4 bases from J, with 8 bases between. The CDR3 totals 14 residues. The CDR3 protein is CASSLGTAYNEQFF. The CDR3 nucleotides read TGTGCCAGCAGCTTAGGGACAGCATACAATGAGCAGTTCTTC.

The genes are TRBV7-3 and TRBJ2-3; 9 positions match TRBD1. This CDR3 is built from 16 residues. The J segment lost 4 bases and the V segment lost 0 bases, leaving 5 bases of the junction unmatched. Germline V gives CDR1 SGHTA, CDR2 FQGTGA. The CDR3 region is CASSLTGTGSPDTQYF. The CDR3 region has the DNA TGTGCCAGCAGCTTAACCGGGACAGGGTCACCAGATACGCAGTATTTT.

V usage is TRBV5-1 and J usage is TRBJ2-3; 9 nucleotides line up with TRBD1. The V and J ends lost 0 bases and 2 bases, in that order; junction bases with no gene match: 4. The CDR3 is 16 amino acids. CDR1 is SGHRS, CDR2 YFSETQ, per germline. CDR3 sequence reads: CASSLGGTGNTDTQYF. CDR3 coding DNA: TGCGCCAGCAGCTTGGGTGGGACAGGGAACACAGATACGCAGTATTTT.